These 29 T cell receptor beta chains share one sample of origin, sequenced in a study of shared clonotypes between healthy human individuals. The assay was immunoSEQ multiplex PCR, and TCRdb's table has in-frame clones only and misses some. The table lists 800,000 to 1,200,000 clones, 75% to 80% of them singletons, with approximately 0.56% in the top ten. Sequences were obtained from memory CD4+ T cells from PBMCs. The subset: CD45RA-negative fraction. Receptors were obtained from a man aged 18 to 29 in good health. Some clones in this sample may be carry-over from other donors' samples.

The V call is TRBV11-3, the J call TRBJ2-1, with TRBD2 as a possible D gene (6 bases). Per germline, CDR1 SGHNT and CDR2 YENEEA. This CDR3 has 15 residues. Trimming shortened V by 5 bases and J by 4 bases, and 15 bases separated the two germline ends. Here the CDR3 DNA reads TGTGCCAGCAGCCCCATGGGGGGTGGGTACAATGAGCAGTTCTTC. This sequence encodes CASSPMGGGYNEQFF.

The chain uses TRBV6-5 and TRBJ2-7; the match to TRBD1 covers 7 bases. V gave up 6 bases and J gave up 0 bases; unmatched junction bases: 5. Germline V gene lookup returns CDR1 MNHEY and CDR2 SVGAGI. The CDR3 is 14 amino acids. The CDR3 DNA reads TGTGCCAGCAGGCCACAGGGGCCCTCCTACGAGCAGTACTTC. Its protein product is CASRPQGPSYEQYF.

This clone was counted only a few times. DNA for the CDR3: TGTGCCTGGACAACTGGGGGGGCCACTGAGCAGTTCTTC. It yields the protein CAWTTGGATEQFF. The chain has TRBV30 and TRBJ2-1; TRBD2 might be the D (7 bases). The CDR3 extends over 13 amino acids. The germline V gene encodes CDR1 GTSNPN and CDR2 SVGIG (reference sequence). The V gene lost 4 bases and the J gene lost 9 bases, with 16 bases spanning the gap. Drawing the rest from reference TRBV30 and TRBJ2-1, the complete variable domain is SQTIHQWPATLVQPVGSPLSLECTVEGTSNPNLYWYRQAAGRGLQLLFYSVGIGQISSEVPQNLSASRPQDRQFILSSKKLLLSDSGFYLCAWTTGGATEQFFGPGTRLTVL.

This clone has a handful of counts. The CDR3 sequence: CARFDGGPLNTEAFF. CDR3 coding DNA: TGTGCCAGATTTGACGGGGGGCCTTTGAACACTGAAGCTTTCTTT. This chain joins TRBV6-5 and TRBJ1-1; the D gene is possibly TRBD1 (6 bases). Germline V gives CDR1 MNHEY, CDR2 SVGAGI. There are 15 residues in the CDR3. Deletions cut 9 bases from V and 0 bases from J, with 17 bases between.

This clone was recorded a few times. The chain combines TRBV7-2 with TRBJ2-3; the D is unclear. CDR1 is SGHTA and CDR2 is FQGNSA in the germline V gene. This CDR3 has 13 amino acids. Trimming cost V 5 bases and J 5 bases, with 11 bases left between them. The CDR3 bases are TGTGCCAGCAGCCCACCTATAGTAGATACGCAGTATTTT. It encodes CASSPPIVDTQYF. The whole variable domain, filled in from reference TRBV7-2 and TRBJ2-3, reads GAGVSQSPSNKVTEKGKDVELRCDPISGHTALYWYRQSLGQGLEFLIYFQGNSAPDKSGLPSDRFSAERTGGSVSTLTIQRTQQEDSAVYLCASSPPIVDTQYFGPGTRLTVL.

This clone was detected only once. In DNA, the CDR3 is TGTGCCAGCAGGGACAGGGGACTTCCCTACGAGCAGTACTTC. It encodes CASRDRGLPYEQYF. The genes are TRBV28 and TRBJ2-7, with 9 positions matching TRBD1. Germline-derived CDR1 and CDR2 are MDHEN and SYDVKM. CDR3 size: 14 residues. V lost 6 bases to trimming and J lost 2 bases; unmatched junction nucleotides: 5.

The chain couples TRBV28 to TRBJ1-3, with 10 nucleotides matching TRBD1. CDR1 is MDHEN, CDR2 SYDVKM, per germline. There are 17 residues in the CDR3. Losses at the gene ends were 2 bases for V and 0 bases for J; bases not matched to a gene: 4. The DNA of the CDR3 is TGTGCCAGCAGTTTAGGGACAGGGGCTCGCTCTGGAAACACCATATATTTT. Amino acid sequence: CASSLGTGARSGNTIYF.

CDR3 nucleotide sequence: TGTGCCAGCCGTGCGGGGGGCGCCTCCTACGAGCAGTACTTC. This codes for CASRAGGASYEQYF. The chain is built from TRBV28 and TRBJ2-7; TRBD2 matches 8 bases. The CDR3 runs 14 residues. J gave up 0 bases and V 8 bases, and 6 bases lay outside the gene matches. CDR1 MDHEN and CDR2 SYDVKM come from the germline V gene.

The genes are TRBV6-1 and TRBJ2-1, with D tentatively TRBD1 or TRBD2 (5 bases each). Germline CDR1 reads MNHNS; CDR2 reads SASEGT. The CDR3 consists of 15 residues. Trimming pared 0 bases from V and 7 bases from J, leaving 13 bases between. Here the CDR3 DNA reads TGTGCCAGCAGTGAAGCGGAGTCGTGGGGGAATGAGCAGTTCTTC. This encodes CASSEAESWGNEQFF.

The CDR3 bases are TGTGCCAGCAGCGGGGGCGACTTAAACACCATATATTTT. It translates to CASSGGDLNTIYF. The rearrangement links TRBV9 to TRBJ1-3; weak D call: TRBD1 (5 bases). The ends were cut back, 3 bases at V and 6 bases at J, with 10 bases in the middle. The CDR3 contains 13 residues. Per germline, CDR1 SGDLS and CDR2 YYNGEE.

The V call is TRBV29-1, the J call TRBJ1-2; maybe TRBD1 (6 bases). The CDR3 sequence is 14 residues long. Trimming removed 4 bases from V and 1 base from J, with 13 bases in between. The germline gives CDR1 SQVTM, CDR2 ANQGSEA. The CDR3: CSVVGGPDNYGYTF. The CDR3 DNA sequence: TGCAGCGTTGTAGGGGGGCCGGATAACTATGGCTACACCTTC.

This sequence joins TRBV14 and TRBJ2-1; 9 bases line up with TRBD2. There are 17 residues in the CDR3. Germline CDR1 SGHDN, CDR2 FVKESK. J was trimmed by 7 bases and V by 2 bases; bases with no gene match: 12. CDR3 protein: CASSQNGAGGPRNEQFF. CDR3 in DNA: TGTGCCAGCAGCCAAAACGGTGCGGGAGGGCCGAGGAATGAGCAGTTCTTC.

The CDR3 DNA is TGTGCCAGCAGCCGGGACACTGAGCAGTTCTTC. This sequence encodes CASSRDTEQFF. The chain links TRBV7-9 to TRBJ2-1; TRBD1 is a possible D gene (6 bases). The CDR3 has 11 amino acids. V lost 5 bases, J lost 9 bases, and 8 bases lay in between. Per germline, CDR1 SEHNR and CDR2 FQNEAQ (reference sequence). The complete variable domain, with remaining parts taken from reference TRBV7-9 and TRBJ2-1, reads DTGVSQNPRHKITKRGQNVTFRCDPISEHNRLYWYRQTLGQGPEFLTYFQNEAQLEKSRLLSDRFSAERPKGSFSTLEIQRTEQGDSAMYLCASSRDTEQFFGPGTRLTVL.

This clone was observed a few times. The chain has TRBV28 and TRBJ1-5; weak D call: TRBD1 (5 bases). V was cut by 3 bases and J by 7 bases, with 13 bases left in between. Per germline, CDR1 MDHEN and CDR2 SYDVKM. This CDR3 region has 14 residues. The CDR3: CASSFGAGDQPQHF. CDR3 nucleotide sequence: TGTGCCAGCAGTTTTGGGGCAGGCGACCAGCCCCAGCATTTT.

Many counts were recorded for this clone. The chain recombines TRBV7-9 with TRBJ2-5; D is unclear. The length of the CDR3 is 15 residues. Germline V CDR1 and CDR2: SEHNR, FQNEAQ (reference sequence). V lost 1 base to trimming and J lost 2 bases, with 11 bases between them. The CDR3 nucleotides read TGTGCCAGCAGCTTAGGCCTCACTGATCAAGAGACCCAGTACTTC. Its translation: CASSLGLTDQETQYF.

The V call is TRBV15, the J call TRBJ1-1, with unresolved D. The CDR3 is made up of 14 amino acids. V lost 0 bases to trimming and J lost 1 base, with 6 bases between them. Germline V gene lookup returns CDR1 LNHNV and CDR2 YYDKDF (reference sequence). The CDR3 bases are TGTGCCACCAGCAGAGATTGGAAGAACACTGAAGCTTTCTTT. Its translation: CATSRDWKNTEAFF.

This clone was counted a single time. The J gene is TRBJ2-3, the V gene TRBV5-4; the D gene is possibly TRBD2 (6 bases). Trimming took 3 bases from V and 3 from J, leaving 14 bases between them. Germline values: CDR1 SGHNT, CDR2 YYREEE (reference sequence). CDR3 length: 15 amino acids. In DNA, the CDR3 is TGTGCCAGCAGCTCGACCAGCGGGTTAACAGATACGCAGTATTTT. This encodes CASSSTSGLTDTQYF.

This rearrangement joins TRBV15 to TRBJ1-5, with D possibly being TRBD1 (5 bases). Trimming took off 3 bases at V and 6 bases at J, with 6 bases between the two ends. CDR1 and CDR2 (germline): LNHNV, YYDKDF (reference sequence). This CDR3 has 12 amino acids. CDR3 DNA sequence: TGTGCCACCAGCAGCGACAGTCAGCCCCAGCATTTT. Translation gives CATSSDSQPQHF. The variable domain in full, with the rest retrieved from reference TRBV15 and TRBJ1-5, is DAMVIQNPRYQVTQFGKPVTLSCSQTLNHNVMYWYQQKSSQAPKLLFHYYDKDFNNEADTPDNFQSRRPNTSFCFLDIRSPGLGDTAMYLCATSSDSQPQHFGDGTRLSIL.

This chain joins TRBV25-1 and TRBJ2-1; D possibly uses TRBD1 or TRBD2 (6 bases each). Germline lookup yields CDR1 MGHDK and CDR2 SYGVNS. V dropped 7 bases and J dropped 5 bases, with 12 bases sitting between them. The CDR3 covers 13 residues. The CDR3 spells CASNSRGDNEQFF. Written as DNA, the CDR3 is TGTGCCAGCAACTCAAGGGGGGACAATGAGCAGTTCTTC.

The chain links TRBV27 to TRBJ2-2; the D call may be TRBD1 or TRBD2 (6 bases each). This CDR3 is 15 amino acids long. CDR1 is MNHEY, CDR2 SMNVEV, per germline (reference sequence). The V and J ends lost 6 bases and 6 bases respectively, with 17 bases between them. The CDR3 here is CASSTLGGRAGELFF. CDR3 DNA sequence: TGTGCCAGCAGCACATTGGGGGGCCGGGCCGGGGAGCTGTTTTTT.

The J gene is TRBJ2-1, the V gene TRBV5-6; 14 bases are a match to TRBD2. V was clipped by 3 bases and J by 5 bases; unmatched bases: 10. The CDR3 is 18 residues long. Germline CDR1 is SGHDT and CDR2 is YYEEEE. The CDR3 nucleotides read TGTGCCAGCAGCTCAAGAGGACTAGCGGGAGGTTACGACAATGAGCAGTTCTTC. Its protein product is CASSSRGLAGGYDNEQFF.

The chain has TRBV28 and TRBJ1-4; D is possibly TRBD1 (5 bases). Deletions cut 6 bases from V and 0 bases from J, with 8 bases between. Germline assignment: CDR1 MDHEN and CDR2 SYDVKM. This CDR3 is 14 amino acids long. The CDR3 here is CASSQGATNEKLFF. CDR3 nucleotides: TGTGCCAGCAGCCAGGGCGCAACTAATGAAAAACTGTTTTTT.

The chain is built from TRBV5-5 and TRBJ1-2; D possibly corresponds to TRBD1 (6 bases). CDR3 size: 12 residues. Germline CDR1 SGHKS, CDR2 YYEKEE (reference sequence). The V end lost 2 bases, the J end lost 7 bases, and 9 bases lay between the germline ends. The CDR3 region is CASSFGDIGYTF. As DNA, the CDR3 is TGTGCCAGCAGCTTTGGGGACATTGGCTACACCTTC.

The chain links TRBV18 to TRBJ2-1, with a possible D match to TRBD2 (6 bases). The CDR3 is made up of 16 amino acids. Deletions cut 5 bases from V and 0 bases from J, with 14 bases between. CDR1 KGHSH and CDR2 LQKENI come from the germline V gene. CDR3 region: CASSVIAAFSYNEQFF. The CDR3 DNA reads TGTGCCAGCTCAGTGATAGCGGCCTTCTCCTACAATGAGCAGTTCTTC.

On this clone itself: In the same sample, other DNA sequences code for this CDR3. The CDR3 DNA reads as TGTGCCAGCAGCCTCAGGGGCAGCTACGAGCAGTACTTC. It specifies CASSLRGSYEQYF. The rearrangement joins TRBV7-2 to TRBJ2-7, with D maybe TRBD1 (6 bases). The CDR3 runs to 13 residues. Trimming removed 5 bases at V and 3 bases at J, with 11 bases between. Germline CDR1 reads SGHTA; CDR2 reads FQGNSA.

V and J are TRBV5-1 and TRBJ1-4; D unclear. CDR1 and CDR2 from the germline V gene are SGHRS and YFSETQ. The ends were cut back, 4 bases at V and 7 bases at J, with 11 bases in the middle. There are 13 residues in the CDR3. The CDR3 bases are TGCGCCAGCAGCCGGACCCAAGGTGAAAAACTGTTTTTT. It yields the protein CASSRTQGEKLFF. The variable domain in full, with the rest retrieved from reference TRBV5-1 and TRBJ1-4, is KAGVTQTPRYLIKTRGQQVTLSCSPISGHRSVSWYQQTPGQGLQFLFEYFSETQRNKGNFPGRFSGRQFSNSRSEMNVSTLELGDSALYLCASSRTQGEKLFFGSGTQLSVL.

The CDR3, as DNA: TGTGCCAGCAGCTCGACCGGCCTCGATGGCTACACCTTC. Protein sequence: CASSSTGLDGYTF. The genes are TRBV5-5 and TRBJ1-2; D remains unclear. Germline lookup yields CDR1 SGHKS and CDR2 YYEKEE (reference sequence). CDR3 length equals 13 residues. Trimming removed 3 bases from V and 6 bases from J, with 12 bases in between.

The chain uses TRBV7-3 and TRBJ2-7; TRBD1 aligns across 8 bases. V was pared by 4 bases and J by 3 bases, with 2 bases of the junction left unmatched. The CDR3 sequence is 13 residues long. Germline V gene lookup returns CDR1 SGHTA and CDR2 FQGTGA. CDR3 amino acids: CASSSTGDYEQYF. The CDR3 DNA is TGTGCCAGCAGCTCGACAGGGGACTACGAGCAGTACTTC.

The chain combines TRBV28 with TRBJ1-5, with a possible D match to TRBD1 (5 bases). V lost 7 bases and J lost 2, with 15 bases in between. CDR1 is MDHEN, CDR2 SYDVKM, per germline. The CDR3 is 15 residues long. CDR3 nucleotide sequence: TGTGCCAGCATTCGGAGGGGCAGAGGCAATCAGCCCCAGCATTTT. This translates into CASIRRGRGNQPQHF.